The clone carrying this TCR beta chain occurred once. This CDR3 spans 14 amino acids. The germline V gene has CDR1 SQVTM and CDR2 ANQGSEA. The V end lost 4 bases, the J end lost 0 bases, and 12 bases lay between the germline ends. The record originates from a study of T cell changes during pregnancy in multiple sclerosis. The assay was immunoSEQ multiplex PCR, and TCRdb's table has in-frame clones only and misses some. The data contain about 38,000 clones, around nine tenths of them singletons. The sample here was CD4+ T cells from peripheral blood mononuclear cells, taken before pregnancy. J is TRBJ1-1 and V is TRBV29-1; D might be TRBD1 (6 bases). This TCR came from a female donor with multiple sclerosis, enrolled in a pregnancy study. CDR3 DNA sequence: TGCAGCGTTGCAACAGGGACAATGAACACTGAAGCTTTCTTT. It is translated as CSVATGTMNTEAFF. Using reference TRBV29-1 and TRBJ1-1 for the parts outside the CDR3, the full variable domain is SAVISQKPSRDICQRGTSLTIQCQVDSQVTMMFWYRQQPGQSLTLIATANQGSEATYESGFVIDKFPISRPNLTFSTLTVSNMSPEDSSIYLCSVATGTMNTEAFFGQGTRLTVV.